Below are 6 T cell receptor beta chains sequenced from a single sample in a study of T cells after yellow fever vaccination. TCRdb reprocessed the 5' RACE reads with MiXCR, giving one entry per CDR3 protein. This table holds around 230,000 distinct CDR3 sequences, 6.7% found once. The specimen was CD4+ T cells sorted from PBMCs, collected on the day of the yellow fever booster vaccination. The origin of the receptors is a man aged 25-45 years who received the YFV17D yellow fever vaccine.

As to this clonotype: Sequence at one end of the junction differs from germline and may be a read error. V and J are TRBV29-1 and TRBJ2-3; TRBD2 agrees at 9 bases. Germline V gene lookup returns CDR1 SQVTM and CDR2 ANQGSEA. The CDR3 loop spans 13 amino acids. The CDR3 region is CSAPGTSTDTQYF. CDR3 in DNA: TGCAGCGCCCCCGGGACTAGCACCGATACGCAGTATTTT.

There are a few counts of this clonotype. This sequence joins TRBV28 and TRBJ2-2; D remains unclear. CDR1 and CDR2 (germline): MDHEN, SYDVKM. This CDR3 contains 14 residues. With 10 bases removed from V and 1 base from J, the gap between germline ends came to 13 bases. The CDR3 bases are TGTGCCACCTTAGGGTTGCGGAACACCGGGGAGCTGTTTTTT. Its translation: CATLGLRNTGELFF.

This clonotype has at least ten counts. V is TRBV12-3 or TRBV12-4 and J is TRBJ1-3; no reliable D call. This CDR3 spans 12 amino acids. Between the trimmed V and J ends, which lost 4 bases and 4 bases, there was a span of 5 bases. This CDR3 is CASSYAGNTIYF. CDR3 sequence (DNA): TGTGCCAGCAGTTACGCCGGAAACACCATATATTTT.

The chain combines TRBV12-3 or TRBV12-4 with TRBJ2-7; TRBD2 matches 7 bases. V was clipped by 6 bases and J by 0 bases; unmatched bases: 5. The CDR3 contains 14 residues. CDR3 nucleotides: TGTGCCAGCAGCTTCGGGACTAACTCCTACGAGCAGTACTTC. As protein: CASSFGTNSYEQYF.

This clonotype was counted ten times or more. The rearrangement links TRBV12-3 or TRBV12-4 to TRBJ2-5; D gene ambiguous. Trimming shortened V by 6 bases and J by 5 bases, and 13 bases separated the two germline ends. This CDR3 is built from 13 residues. This CDR3 reads CASRRESGETQYF. The CDR3 bases are TGTGCCAGCAGAAGGGAATCCGGGGAGACCCAGTACTTC.

This clonotype was counted a few times. V usage is TRBV20-1 and J usage is TRBJ2-7, with 9 bases that match TRBD1. Unmatched junction bases numbered 10, after V lost 3 bases and J lost 7 bases. CDR1 is DFQATT, CDR2 SNEGSKA, per germline (reference sequence). CDR3 length: 14 amino acids. The CDR3 coding sequence is TGCAGTGCTAGGGAGTGGACAGGGGTGAAAGAGCAGTACTTC. This encodes CSAREWTGVKEQYF.